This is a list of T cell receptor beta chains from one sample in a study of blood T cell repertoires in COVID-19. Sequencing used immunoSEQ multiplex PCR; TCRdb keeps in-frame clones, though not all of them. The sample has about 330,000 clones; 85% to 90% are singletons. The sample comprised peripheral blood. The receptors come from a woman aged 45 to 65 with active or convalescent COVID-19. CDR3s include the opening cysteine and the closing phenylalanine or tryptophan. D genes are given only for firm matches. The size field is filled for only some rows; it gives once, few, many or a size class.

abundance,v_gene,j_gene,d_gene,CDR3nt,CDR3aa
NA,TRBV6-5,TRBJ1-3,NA,TGTGCCAGCAGTTCGCGCAGGGGATTCTCTGGAAACACCATATATTTT,CASSSRRGFSGNTIYF
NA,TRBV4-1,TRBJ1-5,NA,TGCGCCAGCAGCCTATGGGGGGATCAGCCCCAGCATTTT,CASSLWGDQPQHF
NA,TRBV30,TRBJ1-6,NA,TGTGCCTGGATGGGTTTGGGGGGCTCCTATAATTCACCCCTCCACTTT,CAWMGLGGSYNSPLHF
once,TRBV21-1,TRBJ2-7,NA,TGTGCCAGCAACAGTCCAGCGGGAGGAGTCTACGAGCAGTACTTC,CASNSPAGGVYEQYF
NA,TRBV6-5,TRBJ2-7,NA,TGTGCCAGCAGTCGCGACAGTGGGGGGTACGAGCAGTACTTC,CASSRDSGGYEQYF
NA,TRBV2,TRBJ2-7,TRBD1,TGTGCCAGCAGCCAAACAGGGGGCGTTTCCTACGAGCAGTACTTC,CASSQTGGVSYEQYF
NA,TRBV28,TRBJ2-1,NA,TGTGCCAGCAGTATGGCAAATGAGCAGTTCTTC,CASSMANEQFF
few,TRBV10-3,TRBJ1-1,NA,TGTGCCATCAGTGAGTCCGGGGGAATATATTTCTTT,CAISESGGIYFF
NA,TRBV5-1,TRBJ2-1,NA,TGCGCCAGCAGCTTCGACACAGGGCAGACCTACAATGAGCAGTTCTTC,CASSFDTGQTYNEQFF
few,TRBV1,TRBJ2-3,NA,TGCACCAGCAGCCTGGCGGGGGGTTACACAGATACGCAGTATTTT,CTSSLAGGYTDTQYF